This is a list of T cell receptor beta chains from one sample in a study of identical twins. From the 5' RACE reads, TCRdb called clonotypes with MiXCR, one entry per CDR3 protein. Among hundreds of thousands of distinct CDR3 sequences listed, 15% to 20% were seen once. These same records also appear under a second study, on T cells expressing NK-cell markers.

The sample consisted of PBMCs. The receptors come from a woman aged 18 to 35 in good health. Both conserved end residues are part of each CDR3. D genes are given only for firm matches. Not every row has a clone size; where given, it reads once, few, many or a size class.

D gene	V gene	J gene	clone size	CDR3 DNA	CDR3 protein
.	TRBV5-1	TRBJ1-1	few	TGCGCCAGCAGCTTGGAGGGCAGAGGGTACACAAGGAACACTGAAGCTTTCTTT	CASSLEGRGYTRNTEAFF
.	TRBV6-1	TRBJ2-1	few	TGTGCCAGCAGAAGGGACGTCAGCTCCTACAATGAGCAGTTCTTC	CASRRDVSSYNEQFF
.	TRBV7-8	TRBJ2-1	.	TGTGCCAGCAGCTTAGCGTTTAAGACTAGTATATGGGGCAATGAGCAGTTCTTC	CASSLAFKTSIWGNEQFF
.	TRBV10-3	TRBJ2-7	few	TGTGCCATCAGTGATTTGAGACAGAACTCCTACGAGCAGTACTTC	CAISDLRQNSYEQYF
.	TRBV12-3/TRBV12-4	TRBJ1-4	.	TGTGCCAGCAGTTTGGGGGTAGCACTGTTTTTT	CASSLGVALFF
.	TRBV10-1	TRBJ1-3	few	TGCGCCAGCAGTGACCGGACAAACGGAAACACCATATATTTT	CASSDRTNGNTIYF
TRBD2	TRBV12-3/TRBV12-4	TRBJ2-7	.	TGTGCCAGCAGCCATCGACTAGCCCACTACGAGCAGTACTTC	CASSHRLAHYEQYF
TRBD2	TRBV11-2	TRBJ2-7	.	TGTGCCAGCAGCCACCCCGCGGGAGAAGGTTACGAGCAGTACTTC	CASSHPAGEGYEQYF
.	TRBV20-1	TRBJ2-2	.	TGCAGTGCTAGCCCCTCTAATACAAACACCGGGGAGCTGTTTTTT	CSASPSNTNTGELFF
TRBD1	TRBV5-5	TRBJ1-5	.	TGTGCCAGCAGGTTCCGGGACAGGAACAATCAGCCCCAGCATTTT	CASRFRDRNNQPQHF
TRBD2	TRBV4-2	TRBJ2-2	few	TGTGCCAGCAGCCAAGATCCTAGCGGGGGTAATTTTGGGGAGCTGTTTTTT	CASSQDPSGGNFGELFF
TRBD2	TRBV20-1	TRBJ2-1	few	TGCAGTGCTTTACTAGCGGGAGGGTTCAATGAGCAGTTCTTC	CSALLAGGFNEQFF
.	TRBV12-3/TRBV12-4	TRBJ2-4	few	TGTGCCAGCAGTTTCGAGGGGAACATTCAGTACTTC	CASSFEGNIQYF
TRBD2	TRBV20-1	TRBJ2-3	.	TGCAGTGCTAGAGTCTCCAGCGGGGGGGCAACAGATACGCAGTATTTT	CSARVSSGGATDTQYF
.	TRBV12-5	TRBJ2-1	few	TGTGCTAGTGGTCCCGGACTATTGGCAGGCCTGGCCTACAATGAGCAGTTCTTC	CASGPGLLAGLAYNEQFF
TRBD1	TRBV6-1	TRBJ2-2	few	TGTGCCAGCAGTGGAGGGACAGGGTGGACCGGGGAGCTGTTTTTT	CASSGGTGWTGELFF
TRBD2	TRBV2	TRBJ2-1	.	TGTGCCAGCAGAGAACTAGCGGGGGCGAACAATGAGCAGTTCTTC	CASRELAGANNEQFF
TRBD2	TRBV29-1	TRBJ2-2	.	TGCAGCGTTGGTCTAGCGGGAGGGGTAACCGGGGAGCTGTTTTTT	CSVGLAGGVTGELFF
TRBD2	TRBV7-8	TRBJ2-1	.	TGTGCCAGCAGCCACGGGACTATCGATGAGCAGTTCTTC	CASSHGTIDEQFF
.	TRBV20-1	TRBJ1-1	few	TGCAGTGCTGATGCGGGATCTGACACTGAAGCTTTCTTT	CSADAGSDTEAFF
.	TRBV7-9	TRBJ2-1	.	TGTGCCAGCAGCACCCACCTTGGCAGCAATGAGCAGTTCTTC	CASSTHLGSNEQFF
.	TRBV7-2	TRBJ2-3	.	TGTGCCAGCAGCTTTGCGACAGCTCCAGCTAGCACAGATACGCAGTATTTT	CASSFATAPASTDTQYF
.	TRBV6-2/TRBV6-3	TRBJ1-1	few	TGTGCCAGCAGTTACCCCTGGGCCGTAAGTCCAGGGGCCAGCAGGAACACTGAAGCTTTCTTT	CASSYPWAVSPGASRNTEAFF
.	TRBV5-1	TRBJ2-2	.	TGCGCCAGCAGCTTGGCTGCATATGTGGAGCTGTTTTTT	CASSLAAYVELFF
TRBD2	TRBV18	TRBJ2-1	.	TGTGCCAGCTCACCGGCTAGCGGGAGGGGTAATGAGCAGTTCTTC	CASSPASGRGNEQFF
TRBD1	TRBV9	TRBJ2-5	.	TGTGCCAGCAGCTCAAGACAGGGACAGGGCCAAGAGACCCAGTACTTC	CASSSRQGQGQETQYF
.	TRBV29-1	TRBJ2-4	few	TGCAGCGTTGGCAAAGGGCCTGGAAACATTCAGTACTTC	CSVGKGPGNIQYF
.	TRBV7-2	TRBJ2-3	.	TGTGCCAGCCGAGCAGTGAACACAGATACGCAGTATTTT	CASRAVNTDTQYF
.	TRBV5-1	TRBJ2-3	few	TGCGCCAGCAGCTTGGAGTCCCCCACAGATACGCAGTATTTT	CASSLESPTDTQYF
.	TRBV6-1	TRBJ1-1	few	TGTGCCAGCAGTGAAGACAGGGATGTCACTGAAGCTTTCTTT	CASSEDRDVTEAFF
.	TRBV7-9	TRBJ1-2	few	TGTGCCAGCACCGATGACAGCCTGGGCGGCTACACCTTC	CASTDDSLGGYTF
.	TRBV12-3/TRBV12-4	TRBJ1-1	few	TGTGCCAGCAGTTTAATGTCAGCCGCTGAAGCTTTCTTT	CASSLMSAAEAFF
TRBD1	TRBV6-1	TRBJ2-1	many	TGTGCCAGCAGGAGACAGGGGGCACGGTACAATGAGCAGTTCTTC	CASRRQGARYNEQFF
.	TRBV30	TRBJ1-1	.	TGTGCCTCAGAAGAAGCTTTCTTT	CASEEAFF
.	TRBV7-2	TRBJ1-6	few	TGTGCCAGCTCCCCCAGAACTAGCTATAATTCACCCCTCCACTTT	CASSPRTSYNSPLHF
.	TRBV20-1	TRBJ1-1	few	TGCAGTGGCAAGGGCTCCAACACTGAAGCTTTCTTT	CSGKGSNTEAFF
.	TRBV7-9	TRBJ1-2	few	TGTGCCAGCAGCCGGGTGGAGGCGGCTGGAGGCTACACCTTC	CASSRVEAAGGYTF
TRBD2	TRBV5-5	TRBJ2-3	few	TGTGCCAGCAGCTTGGTGCGGGGGGGCACAGATACGCAGTATTTT	CASSLVRGGTDTQYF
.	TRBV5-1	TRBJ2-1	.	TGCGCCAGCACGCCCTCTACCCGGAACAATGAGCAGTTCTTC	CASTPSTRNNEQFF
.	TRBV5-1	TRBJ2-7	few	TGCGCCAGCAGCTTGGTCCTAGACCGAAGGAAATACGAGCAGTACTTC	CASSLVLDRRKYEQYF
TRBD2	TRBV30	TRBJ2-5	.	TGTGCCTGGAGGATGAGCGGGATGAAGACCCAGTACTTC	CAWRMSGMKTQYF
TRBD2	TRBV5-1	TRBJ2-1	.	TGCGCCAGCAGCTTTCTAGCGGGAGAGCAGTTCTTC	CASSFLAGEQFF
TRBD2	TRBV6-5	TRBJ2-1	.	TGTGCCAGCAGTAACCCTTTTCCGGGAGGGCCGATCGATGAGCAGTTCTTC	CASSNPFPGGPIDEQFF
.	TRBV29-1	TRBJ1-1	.	TGCAGCGCGTTCGTTCGGAACACTGAAGCTTTCTTT	CSAFVRNTEAFF
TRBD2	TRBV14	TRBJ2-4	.	TGTGCCAGCAGCCTGCGGACTAGCGGGGCTAAGAGCAAAAACATTCAGTACTTC	CASSLRTSGAKSKNIQYF
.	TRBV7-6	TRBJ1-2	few	TGTGCCAGCAGCCCCAGGGTTCGGGATGGCTACACCTTC	CASSPRVRDGYTF
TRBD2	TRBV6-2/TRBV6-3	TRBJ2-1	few	TGTGCCAGCACCGAGATTAGCGGGGTACCCTACAATGAGCAGTTCTTC	CASTEISGVPYNEQFF
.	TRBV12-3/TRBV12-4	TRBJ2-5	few	TGTGCCAGCAGTCCGAGGGGGACTCTAACAGGAGAGACCCAGTACTTC	CASSPRGTLTGETQYF
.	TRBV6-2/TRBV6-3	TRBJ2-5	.	TGTGCCAGCAGCGTGACCCAGTACTTC	CASSVTQYF
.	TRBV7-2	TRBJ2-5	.	TGTGCCAGCAGCTTAGCGGAACGGGGCTACCGGGAGACCCAGTACTTC	CASSLAERGYRETQYF
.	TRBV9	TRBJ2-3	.	TGTGCCAGCAGCGTAATGCTCGAAAATACGCAGTATTTT	CASSVMLENTQYF
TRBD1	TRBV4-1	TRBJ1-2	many	TGCGCCAGCAGCCGAGGGACAGCGGGACGTGGCTACACCTTC	CASSRGTAGRGYTF
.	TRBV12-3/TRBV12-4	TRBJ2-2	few	TGTGCCAGCAGTTTGGTGGGAACGAACACCGGGGAGCTGTTTTTT	CASSLVGTNTGELFF
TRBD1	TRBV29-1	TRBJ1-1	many	TGCAGCGTCCGACGACAGGGTACCTACACTGAAGCTTTCTTT	CSVRRQGTYTEAFF